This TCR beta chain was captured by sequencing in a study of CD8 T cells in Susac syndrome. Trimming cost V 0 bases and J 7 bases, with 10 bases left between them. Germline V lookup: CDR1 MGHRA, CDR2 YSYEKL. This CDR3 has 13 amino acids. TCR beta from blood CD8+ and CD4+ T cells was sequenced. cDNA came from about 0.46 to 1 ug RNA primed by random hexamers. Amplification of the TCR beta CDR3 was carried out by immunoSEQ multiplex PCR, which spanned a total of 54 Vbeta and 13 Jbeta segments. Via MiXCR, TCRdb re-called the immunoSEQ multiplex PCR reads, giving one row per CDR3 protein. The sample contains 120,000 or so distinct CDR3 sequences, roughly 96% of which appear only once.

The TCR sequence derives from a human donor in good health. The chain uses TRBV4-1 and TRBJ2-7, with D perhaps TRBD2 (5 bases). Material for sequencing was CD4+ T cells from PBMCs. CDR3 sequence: CASSQDRGREQYF. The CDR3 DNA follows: TGCGCCAGCAGCCAAGATCGCGGGCGGGAGCAGTACTTC.